The clone carrying this TCR beta chain was seen just once. V was pared by 7 bases and J by 2 bases, with 5 bases between. This CDR3 spans 11 amino acids. This sample is drawn from a study of cytomegalovirus exposure and HLA in healthy donors. The approximately 120-subject validation cohort, separate from the roughly 700-subject first cohort, included the donors. Profiling relied on immunoSEQ multiplex PCR, and the TCRdb table lists in-frame clones only, not all of them. The sample has about 160,000 clones; 89% are singletons. The chain joins TRBV23-1 to TRBJ1-2, with D hard to call. TRBV23-1 is an open reading frame, and its role is uncertain. This receptor was taken from a woman younger than 35 in good health and CMV-seropositive. Sequencing was carried out using PBMCs. The CDR3 coding sequence is TGCGCCAGCATACAGAACTATGGCTACACCTTC. Its translation is CASIQNYGYTF.